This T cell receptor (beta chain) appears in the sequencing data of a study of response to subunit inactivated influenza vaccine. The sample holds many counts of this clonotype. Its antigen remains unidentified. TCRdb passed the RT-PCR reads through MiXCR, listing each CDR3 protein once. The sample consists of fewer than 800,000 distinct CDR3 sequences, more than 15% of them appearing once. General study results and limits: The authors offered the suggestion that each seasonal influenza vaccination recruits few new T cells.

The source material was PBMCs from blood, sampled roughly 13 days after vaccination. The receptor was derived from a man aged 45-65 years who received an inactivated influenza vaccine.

The chain's CDR3 is CASSPGQGPYGYTF. The CDR3 region has the DNA TGTGCCAGCAGTCCGGGACAGGGGCCCTATGGCTACACCTTC. The chain links TRBV12-3 or TRBV12-4 to TRBJ1-2, with TRBD1 matching over 10 bases. V lost 5 bases and J lost 4; bases outside the gene matches: 4. The CDR3 loop spans 14 amino acids.